The 19 T cell receptor beta chains given below trace back to one sample, sequenced in a study of blood T cell repertoires in COVID-19. This table comes from immunoSEQ multiplex PCR, and its TCRdb copy is limited to in-frame clones, with some not included. Among approximately 210,000 clones, 80% to 90% were seen once, and the ten largest hold roughly 12%. The sequenced sample consisted of PBMCs or T cells enriched from blood (not recorded which). The receptors were gathered from a man aged 35 to 55 who had recovered from COVID-19.

The chain carries TRBV2 and TRBJ1-1, with 7 positions matching TRBD1. The V gene end was trimmed by 4 bases and the J gene end by 7 bases; junction bases not matched to a gene: 9. The germline V gene encodes CDR1 SNHLY and CDR2 FYNNEI. CDR3 length equals 14 residues. The CDR3 DNA reads TGTGCCAGCAGTGGAAGGACAGGTCGTAGTGAAGCTTTCTTT. It is translated as CASSGRTGRSEAFF.

The rearrangement links TRBV7-8 to TRBJ2-7; TRBD1 agrees at 9 bases. Trimming cost V 4 bases and J 2 bases; bases outside gene matches: 3. There are 14 residues in the CDR3. Germline V CDR1 and CDR2: SGHVS, FQNEAQ. The CDR3 DNA sequence: TGTGCCAGCAGCTGGGGGACAGGGACCTACGAGCAGTACGTC. Its protein is CASSWGTGTYEQYV.

The V gene is TRBV19, the J gene TRBJ1-2; D call uncertain. Trimming took 4 bases from V and 3 from J, leaving 15 bases between them. Germline V gives CDR1 LNHDA, CDR2 SQIVND (reference sequence). The CDR3 totals 15 residues. The CDR3 sequence is CASSTRRRGDYGYTF. The CDR3 coding sequence is TGTGCCAGTAGTACCCGTCGGCGGGGAGACTATGGCTACACCTTC.

This chain uses TRBV9 with TRBJ1-1; TRBD1 matches 9 bases. The V and J ends lost 1 base and 0 bases, in that order; junction bases with no gene match: 4. The CDR3 totals 16 residues. The germline V gene encodes CDR1 SGDLS and CDR2 YYNGEE. The CDR3 bases are TGTGCCAGCAGCGTACCACAGGGGGCGGTGAACACTGAAGCTTTCTTT. This translates into CASSVPQGAVNTEAFF.

The V and J genes are TRBV5-4 and TRBJ2-3, with 10 bases aligning to TRBD2. V shed 3 bases, J shed 4 bases, and the junction held 11 bases outside the gene matches. Germline V gives CDR1 SGHNT, CDR2 YYREEE (reference sequence). This CDR3 is 17 amino acids long. The DNA for the CDR3 is TGTGCCAGCAGCTCCGTAAGCGGGAGGGCCAGGGCAGATACGCAGTATTTT. Its protein product is CASSSVSGRARADTQYF.

This clone was seen once. The chain joins TRBV4-2 to TRBJ2-1; D perhaps matches TRBD2 (7 bases). Trimming removed 1 base at V and 7 bases at J, with 11 bases between. The CDR3 runs 14 residues. Germline-derived CDR1 and CDR2 are LGHNA and YNFKEQ. CDR3 sequence reads: CASSQVGRGNEQFF. In nucleotides, the CDR3 is TGTGCCAGCAGCCAAGTTGGGAGGGGGAATGAGCAGTTCTTC.

V and J are TRBV10-3 and TRBJ1-4, with TRBD1 matching over 7 bases. CDR3 length equals 15 residues. Germline trimming cut 0 bases from V and 5 bases from J; bases unmatched to any gene: 3. Germline CDR1 and CDR2: ENHRY and SYGVKD. CDR3 amino acids: CAISESPGGNEKLFF. The CDR3 DNA reads as TGTGCCATCAGTGAGTCTCCAGGGGGAAATGAAAAACTGTTTTTT.

The V and J genes are TRBV4-3 and TRBJ2-7, with D unresolved. The CDR3 loop spans 14 amino acids. CDR1 is LGHNA and CDR2 is YSLEER in the germline V gene. V lost 0 bases to trimming and J lost 1 base, with 7 bases between them. The CDR3 bases are TGCGCCAGCAGCCAAGAAGCTCGGTCCTACGAGCAGTACTTC. It codes for CASSQEARSYEQYF.

V and J are TRBV9 and TRBJ2-1; possible D gene TRBD2, 6 bases. Germline CDR1 is SGDLS and CDR2 is YYNGEE. This CDR3 is built from 13 residues. Trimming pared 6 bases from V and 9 bases from J, leaving 16 bases between. The CDR3 nucleotides are TGTGCCAGCAATACCCGGGAGTGGGGTGAGCAGTTCTTC. Residues: CASNTREWGEQFF.

The table lists this clone with a count of one. The chain employs TRBV7-2 and TRBJ2-7; 11 bases match TRBD1. Germline values: CDR1 SGHTA, CDR2 FQGNSA. V lost 5 bases, J lost 7 bases, and 7 bases stayed unmatched. CDR3 size: 14 residues. As DNA, the CDR3 is TGTGCCAGCAGCCCGGACAGGGGGCGAGGAGAGCAGTACGTC. This encodes CASSPDRGRGEQYV.

This chain uses TRBV3-1 (or the pseudogene TRBV3-2) with TRBJ2-1; a possible D gene is TRBD2 (6 bases). Trimming took 4 bases from V and 2 from J, leaving 12 bases between them. The CDR3 covers 15 residues. The germline V gene encodes CDR1 LGHDT and CDR2 YNNKEL (reference sequence). The CDR3 is CASSLGTPTYNEQFF. CDR3 in DNA: TGTGCCAGCAGCCTCGGGACTCCAACCTACAATGAGCAGTTCTTC.

This clone has a count of ten or more. CDR3 DNA sequence: TGTGCCAGCAGCTCGGCGGGCCGGGCTCAAGAGACCCAGTACTTC. This encodes CASSSAGRAQETQYF. V usage is TRBV11-3 and J usage is TRBJ2-5; a possible D gene is TRBD2 (5 bases). V was pared by 4 bases and J by 2 bases, with 14 bases between. The germline V gene has CDR1 SGHNT and CDR2 YENEEA. There are 15 residues in the CDR3.

This clone was counted only a few times. V gene TRBV19 combines with J gene TRBJ1-3; D gene uncertain. Trimming cost V 10 bases and J 0 bases, with 10 bases left between them. Germline CDR1 reads LNHDA; CDR2 reads SQIVND (reference sequence). The CDR3 spans 13 residues. For the CDR3, the DNA is TGTGCCACATGCGATCTCTCTGGAAACACCATATATTTT. Protein sequence: CATCDLSGNTIYF.

The chain is built from TRBV20-1 and TRBJ2-1; D possibly corresponds to TRBD1 (7 bases). Trimming left V 3 bases short and J 4 bases short, with 19 bases between. The CDR3 is 16 amino acids. Germline CDR1 is DFQATT and CDR2 is SNEGSKA (reference sequence). CDR3 nucleotides: TGCAGTGCTAGTGTTGTGACAGGGAGGTCTTACAATGAGCAGTTCTTC. Translation: CSASVVTGRSYNEQFF.

This clone appeared a single time. The chain combines TRBV18 with TRBJ2-1, with D perhaps TRBD2 (5 bases). The length of the CDR3 is 16 residues. Germline V gives CDR1 KGHSH, CDR2 LQKENI. Trimming removed 5 bases from V and 0 bases from J, with 14 bases in between. The CDR3 DNA reads TGTGCCAGCTCATCGCCAAGGGAGAGCTCCTACAATGAGCAGTTCTTC. As protein: CASSSPRESSYNEQFF.

This clone was seen once. The chain links TRBV11-2 to TRBJ2-2, with 12 bases identical to TRBD2. The germline CDR1 and CDR2 sequences are SGHAT and FQNNGV. V shed 3 bases, J shed 5 bases, and the junction held 10 bases outside the gene matches. The CDR3 is made up of 18 amino acids. CDR3 amino acids: CASSFGLAGSEGTGELFF. The CDR3, as DNA: TGTGCCAGCAGCTTTGGACTAGCGGGATCTGAGGGGACCGGGGAGCTGTTTTTT.

The V gene is TRBV19, the J gene TRBJ2-1; 12 nucleotides line up with TRBD2. Germline assignment: CDR1 LNHDA and CDR2 SQIVND (reference sequence). V trimming: 5 bases; J trimming: 7 bases; junction bases outside the gene matches: 6. CDR3 length: 15 residues. CDR3 protein: CASSERTSGINEQFF. CDR3 sequence (DNA): TGTGCCAGTAGTGAGAGGACTAGCGGGATAAATGAGCAGTTCTTC.

The chain recombines TRBV24-1 with TRBJ1-1, with 9 bases aligning to TRBD1. J gave up 8 bases and V 2 bases, and 8 bases lay outside the gene matches. CDR1 KGHDR and CDR2 SFDVKD come from the germline V gene. CDR3 length equals 15 residues. The CDR3 region has the DNA TGTGCCACCAGTGATTCTCGCTCCGGGACAGGGGAAGCTTTCTTT. Translating gives CATSDSRSGTGEAFF.

The V gene is TRBV19, the J gene TRBJ1-4, with TRBD1 matching 7 bases. The CDR3 loop spans 13 amino acids. J lost 8 bases, V lost 7 bases, and 7 bases had no gene match. Germline CDR1 and CDR2: LNHDA and SQIVND (reference sequence). CDR3 DNA sequence: TGTGCCAGTAAGGGACAGTCCGGGGAAAAACTGTTTTTT. Residues: CASKGQSGEKLFF.